This TCR beta chain was observed in a study of graft-versus-host responses after intestinal transplantation. At the level of the study: The study gave all recipients anti-thymocyte globulin induction, then tacrolimus and steroids for approximately 3 years.

The V gene's germline CDR1 is SGHDT and CDR2 YYEEEE. The V end was cut by 0 bases, the J end by 11 bases, with 20 bases between. This CDR3 region has 15 residues. TCRdb's copy holds only in-frame clones and misses some; the assay was immunoSEQ multiplex PCR. The repertoire holds 90,000 to 130,000 clones, with 90% to 95% as singletons. Study-wide results and limits: Some GvH clones were seen earlier in gut or blood, suggesting intestinal origin.

This clone has a single count. The antigen remains unidentified. This TCR was recovered from a human donor who was the organ donor for an intestinal transplant. The sequenced sample was unstimulated CD8+ T cells sorted from spleen or lymph node cells, obtained before transplant. The gene calls are TRBV5-6 and TRBJ1-1, with D maybe TRBD1 (6 bases). CDR3 protein: CASSLGSQQGRGAFF. The CDR3 region has the DNA TGTGCCAGCAGCTTGGGATCTCAACAGGGCCGGGGGGCTTTCTTT.